A few counts support the clone carrying this T cell receptor (beta chain). Its antigen is undetermined. The data stem from a study of response to subunit inactivated influenza vaccine. Study-wide findings and caveats: The authors suggested that every seasonal influenza vaccination recruits few new T cells.

Via MiXCR, TCRdb re-called the RT-PCR reads, giving one row per CDR3 protein. In the table there are some 300,000 distinct CDR3 sequences, approximately 23% of which are singletons. The material sequenced was PBMCs from blood, taken approximately 20 months after vaccination. This clonotype was obtained from a man between 50 and 69 years old who received an inactivated influenza vaccine.

CDR3 DNA: TGTGCCAGCAGCCTCAGTGGAGGCTACACCTTC. This translates into CASSLSGGYTF. This rearrangement joins TRBV3-1 to TRBJ1-2; D unclear. The germline V gene has CDR1 LGHDT and CDR2 YNNKEL (reference sequence). The CDR3 runs 11 residues. The V end was cut by 4 bases, the J end by 8 bases, with 8 bases between.